This TCR beta chain was identified in a study of shared clonotypes between healthy human individuals. Some clones are missing from TCRdb's copy, which holds only in-frame ones; the method was immunoSEQ multiplex PCR. Altogether about 1 million clones are present, around 75% being singletons, with the ten largest covering around 1.5%. This clone turned up a few times. Its antigen is undetermined. Study results and limitations: With a few donors compared, around 5% of naive CD4 clonotypes were shared. Donor scarcity curtailed the genetic and exposure-history diversity represented herein.

Germline lookup yields CDR1 MNHNS and CDR2 SASEGT. Trimming removed 5 bases at V and 6 bases at J, with 20 bases between. This CDR3 is built from 15 residues. The gene calls are TRBV6-1 and TRBJ2-7; D possibly corresponds to TRBD1 (6 bases). Specimen: memory CD4+ T cells sorted from blood. This sample's subset: CD45RA-negative fraction. The origin of this receptor is a young man in good health. CDR3 protein: CASSTQGQTLSEQYF. CDR3 nucleotides: TGTGCCAGCAGTACCCAAGGACAGACCCTTAGCGAGCAGTACTTC.